This T cell receptor (beta chain) appears in the sequencing data of a study of molecular identifiers for immune sequencing clone quantification. Trimming removed 6 bases at V and 3 bases at J, with 6 bases between. The CDR3 contains 13 residues. The germline V gene encodes CDR1 MNHEY and CDR2 SMNVEV (reference sequence). Methods described previously, with TCR primers listed, were used for bulk TCR libraries. TCRdb passed the PCR reads through MiXCR, listing each CDR3 protein once. The table has under 600,000 distinct CDR3 sequences, roughly 23% seen once. This clonotype was observed many times. The sequence came from a human donor in good health. Some libraries in this study had Jurkat cell RNA spiked in. Sequencing was performed on naive CD8+ T cells from blood, with Jurkat cell RNA spiked in. Subset specified: FACS-sorted CD8+CD4-CCR7+CD45RA+ naive T cells. V and J are TRBV27 and TRBJ2-6; a possible D gene is TRBD1 (5 bases). For the CDR3, the DNA is TGTGCCAGCAGGGGGCTTGGGGCCAACGTCCTGACTTTC. Encoded protein: CASRGLGANVLTF.